What follows is one TCR beta chain and its context. Sequence at one end of the junction differs from germline and may be a read error. Method: immunoSEQ multiplex PCR; TCRdb's copy keeps in-frame clones and lacks some. Of tens of thousands of clones in the sample, 75% to 95% are singletons; the top ten hold about 5.8%. The sample originates from a study of T cell changes during pregnancy in multiple sclerosis. The CDR3 covers 12 residues. Looked up from germline, CDR1 is SGHVS and CDR2 is FQNEAQ. Sequenced material: CD8+ T cells from peripheral blood mononuclear cells, taken before pregnancy. The rearrangement links TRBV7-8 to TRBJ1-6; 10 bases fit TRBD1. This receptor was taken from a female donor with multiple sclerosis, enrolled in a pregnancy study. CDR3 bases: TGTGCCAGCAGCCCGCTAGACAGGGGGCTCGACTTT. Protein sequence: CASSPLDRGLDF.